These 20 T cell receptor beta chains were sequenced from one sample in a study of T-cell reconstitution after alpha-beta-depleted transplantation in children. As it was prepared, the TCRbeta library received unique molecular identifiers. One entry per CDR3 protein, called by TCRdb with MiXCR from the PCR reads. The sample records more than 400,000 distinct CDR3 sequences, over 9.5% being singletons. Sequencing was performed on PBMCs, mostly from graft donor cells, taken 180 days after TCRalphabeta/CD19-depleted stem cell transplant. The receptors derive from a female patient aged 2-10 years who had a stem cell transplant for aplastic anemia, so the T cells may come from the graft donor.

This rearrangement joins TRBV7-6 to TRBJ2-1; D unclear. V lost 1 base, J lost 2 bases, and 9 bases lay in between. This CDR3 is 15 amino acids long. Germline V gene sequence: CDR1 SGHVS, CDR2 FNYEAQ. The CDR3 bases are TGTGCCAGCAGCTTAGGCTACGTGGCCTACAATGAGCAGTTCTTC. It translates to CASSLGYVAYNEQFF.

This clonotype was observed a few times. The chain recombines TRBV15 with TRBJ2-3, with 8 nucleotides matching TRBD2. The CDR3 is made up of 15 amino acids. Germline-derived CDR1 and CDR2 are LNHNV and YYDKDF (reference sequence). The V gene end was trimmed by 7 bases and the J gene end by 4 bases; junction bases not matched to a gene: 10. This CDR3 reads CATTQDREGPDTQYF. In nucleotides, the CDR3 is TGTGCCACCACTCAGGATCGGGAGGGCCCAGATACGCAGTATTTT.

This clonotype turned up a few times. The rearrangement uses TRBV20-1 and TRBJ1-3; TRBD1 matches 11 bases. There are 15 residues in the CDR3. J lost 6 bases, V lost 6 bases, and 10 bases had no gene match. Germline assignment: CDR1 DFQATT and CDR2 SNEGSKA (reference sequence). CDR3 sequence reads: CSARPDRGHENTIYF. The CDR3, as DNA: TGCAGTGCACGACCGGACAGGGGGCATGAAAACACCATATATTTT.

This clonotype was detected ten times or more. The rearrangement joins TRBV18 to TRBJ2-6; 9 positions agree with TRBD1. The junction had 3 bases not matched to a gene; V was cut back by 3 bases and J by 0 bases. Germline assignment: CDR1 KGHSH and CDR2 LQKENI. CDR3 length equals 17 residues. CDR3 residues: CASSPDRGGSGANVLTF. Here the CDR3 DNA reads TGTGCCAGCTCACCGGACAGGGGTGGCTCTGGGGCCAACGTCCTGACTTTC.

The count of this clonotype is one. One junction end does not reproduce the germline sequence, and a read error may be involved. The CDR3 is CVSSPPGGGGLKNEQFF. In nucleotides, the CDR3 is TGTGTCAGCTCACCACCAGGAGGGGGCGGATTGAAGAATGAGCAGTTCTTC. This rearrangement joins TRBV18 to TRBJ2-1, with D possibly matching TRBD1 (7 bases). The CDR3 totals 17 residues. In germline, CDR1 is KGHSH, CDR2 LQKENI. The full variable domain, its missing parts supplied by reference TRBV18 and TRBJ2-1, is NAGVMQNPRHLVRRRGQEARLRCSPMKGHSHVYWYRQLPEEGLKFMVYLQKENIIDESGMPKERFSAEFPKEGPSILRIQQVVRGDSAAYFCVSSPPGGGGLKNEQFFGPGTRLTVL.

This clonotype was seen repeatedly, ten times or more. The V and J genes are TRBV28 and TRBJ2-3, with D perhaps matching TRBD1 (5 bases). There are 15 residues in the CDR3. Per the germline V gene, CDR1 is MDHEN and CDR2 is SYDVKM. V was trimmed by 3 bases and J by 1 base, leaving 11 bases between them. The chain's CDR3 is CASSFPRVGTDTQYF. CDR3 DNA sequence: TGTGCCAGCAGTTTTCCCAGGGTGGGCACAGATACGCAGTATTTT.

This clonotype was observed a handful of times. The chain carries TRBV14 and TRBJ2-7; 7 nucleotides line up with TRBD1. The CDR3 length is 16 residues. Germline V gene lookup returns CDR1 SGHDN and CDR2 FVKESK. V was pared by 1 base and J by 4 bases, with 10 bases of the junction left unmatched. The CDR3 loop reads CASSQVPTGALYEQYV. CDR3 DNA sequence: TGTGCCAGCAGCCAAGTCCCTACAGGGGCGCTATACGAGCAGTACGTC.

V is TRBV10-1 and J is TRBJ2-2; D unclear. Trimming took 5 bases from V and 4 from J, leaving 8 bases between them. CDR1 is WNHNN, CDR2 SYGVQD, per germline (reference sequence). The CDR3 is made up of 13 amino acids. The CDR3 DNA reads TGCGCCAGCAGTAACAGCTCCACCGGGGAGCTGTTTTTT. Translated, it gives CASSNSSTGELFF.

The chain carries TRBV11-2 and TRBJ1-3, with a tentative D call TRBD1 (6 bases). The CDR3 is 15 residues long. Deletions cut 5 bases from V and 4 bases from J, with 15 bases between. Germline lookup yields CDR1 SGHAT and CDR2 FQNNGV. In nucleotides, the CDR3 is TGTGCCAGCAGCCCGACAGGCAGGGAAGGAAACACCATATATTTT. It codes for CASSPTGREGNTIYF.

This clonotype was observed a handful of times. V gene TRBV7-9 combines with J gene TRBJ2-3; a weak D match, TRBD1 (8 bases). This CDR3 spans 15 amino acids. Germline V CDR1 and CDR2: SEHNR, FQNEAQ (reference sequence). V was shortened by 6 bases and J by 1 base, with 14 bases between the two germline ends. The CDR3 here is CASSPAGQGTDTQYF. The CDR3 coding sequence is TGTGCCAGCAGTCCAGCGGGACAGGGCACAGATACGCAGTATTTT. The variable domain in full, completed from reference TRBV7-9 and TRBJ2-3, reads DTGVSQNPRHKITKRGQNVTFRCDPISEHNRLYWYRQTLGQGPEFLTYFQNEAQLEKSRLLSDRFSAERPKGSFSTLEIQRTEQGDSAMYLCASSPAGQGTDTQYFGPGTRLTVL.

In its sample, this clonotype was seen a few times. The chain uses TRBV5-1 and TRBJ2-6, with D hard to call. Germline loops: CDR1 SGHRS, CDR2 YFSETQ. The ends were cut back, 7 bases at V and 0 bases at J, with 17 bases in the middle. This CDR3 is built from 17 residues. The CDR3 sequence: CASEFGSKYSGANVLTF. In DNA, the CDR3 is TGCGCCAGCGAGTTCGGCAGTAAATACTCTGGGGCCAACGTCCTGACTTTC.

This clonotype appeared many times. The chain combines TRBV5-5 with TRBJ2-7, with D unclear. Trimming shortened V by 0 bases and J by 4 bases, and 11 bases separated the two germline ends. Germline CDR1 reads SGHKS; CDR2 reads YYEKEE (reference sequence). There are 14 residues in the CDR3. CDR3 coding DNA: TGTGCCAGCAGCTTGGAGGGCCTGGGGTACGAGCAGTACTTC. Translating it yields CASSLEGLGYEQYF.

This clonotype was observed at least ten times. This chain uses TRBV29-1 with TRBJ2-1; 7 bases map to TRBD1. The CDR3 sequence is 12 residues long. Trimming removed 6 bases from V and 6 bases from J; junction bases left unmatched: 5. Germline V gene data show CDR1 as SQVTM and CDR2 as ANQGSEA. This CDR3 reads CSVPPGGNEQFF. The CDR3 coding sequence is TGCAGCGTCCCCCCAGGGGGCAATGAGCAGTTCTTC.

The sample holds a few counts of this clonotype. This CDR3 is CASSDLVGKDTEAFF. The CDR3 DNA follows: TGTGCCAGCAGCGACCTAGTGGGAAAGGACACTGAAGCTTTCTTT. The chain employs TRBV7-9 and TRBJ1-1; no reliable D call. CDR1 is SEHNR, CDR2 FQNEAQ, per germline (reference sequence). The CDR3 spans 15 residues. V shed 5 bases and J shed 3 bases, with 16 bases lying between them.

CDR3 DNA sequence: TGCAGCGTCGAGCCCAGGGACCTCACCGGGGAGCTGTTTTTT. It encodes CSVEPRDLTGELFF. The gene calls are TRBV29-1 and TRBJ2-2, with D possibly called TRBD1 or TRBD2 (5 bases each). The V gene's germline CDR1 is SQVTM and CDR2 ANQGSEA. V shed 6 bases and J shed 4 bases, with 15 bases lying between them. The CDR3 has 14 residues.

This clonotype has just a few counts. The CDR3 nucleotides are TGCGCCAGCAGCCAAAATGCATTTCGGACAGGGGACAATGAGCAGTTCTTC. Translating gives CASSQNAFRTGDNEQFF. The chain has TRBV4-3 and TRBJ2-1; TRBD1 matches 9 bases. With 2 bases clipped from V and 5 bases from J, the junction kept 10 bases outside the gene matches. Germline V gene lookup returns CDR1 LGHNA and CDR2 YSLEER. The CDR3 contains 17 residues.

This chain connects TRBV4-3 to TRBJ2-7; TRBD2 agrees at 13 bases. In germline, CDR1 is LGHNA, CDR2 YSLEER. Unmatched junction bases numbered 6, after V lost 1 base and J lost 6 bases. CDR3 length equals 16 residues. DNA for the CDR3: TGCGCCAGCAGCCAAGTTGGGACTAGCGGGAAGGGCGAGCAGTACTTC. Translated: CASSQVGTSGKGEQYF.

In this sample, this clonotype turned up a few times. This CDR3 is CASSFGTSGPPDTQYF. The DNA of the CDR3 is TGCGCCAGCAGCTTCGGGACTAGCGGGCCCCCAGATACGCAGTATTTT. The V call is TRBV5-1, the J call TRBJ2-3; 12 nucleotides agree with TRBD2. The CDR3 has 16 amino acids. Germline CDR1 reads SGHRS; CDR2 reads YFSETQ. Trimming removed 2 bases from V and 4 bases from J; junction bases left unmatched: 5.

This rearrangement joins TRBV21-1 to TRBJ2-7. TRBV21-1 constitutes a pseudogene. The CDR3 is 13 residues long. CDR3 sequence reads: CASSKVENYEQYV. As DNA, the CDR3 is TGTGCCAGCAGCAAAGTCGAGAACTACGAGCAGTACGTC.

V and J are TRBV7-8 and TRBJ2-7; 8 bases line up with TRBD2. The CDR3 extends over 15 amino acids. The ends lost 3 bases at V and 0 bases at J; junction bases unmatched: 4. The germline CDR1 and CDR2 sequences are SGHVS and FQNEAQ. The CDR3 is CASSFGGESSYEQYF. The CDR3 bases are TGTGCCAGCAGCTTCGGGGGGGAGAGCTCCTACGAGCAGTACTTC.